This T cell receptor (beta chain) was obtained from a study of relationships among human T cell subsets. Study findings and constraints: T cell counts were not recorded for a couple of pan T samples processed alongside pan B cells. Th1, Th2 and regulatory T cells shared many CDR3 sequences.

Magnetic beads coated with subset-specific antibodies isolated the T cell subsets. The length of the CDR3 is 16 residues. Germline values: CDR1 SGHNT, CDR2 YYREEE (reference sequence). Comments on this clonotype: The antigen is undetermined. One end of the junction varies from germline; a read error may be responsible.

TCR alpha and beta CDR3s were amplified from mRNA by semiquantitative ARM-PCR. In ARM-PCR, communal superprimers followed tagged nested gene-specific primers for exponential amplification. Before the second round, exonuclease removed the nested primers. TCRdb re-analysed the multiplex PCR reads in MiXCR, keeping a single row per CDR3 protein. Among around 14,000 distinct CDR3 sequences listed, around 62% were seen once. This TCR came from a man aged 35-49 years in good health. Sample: total T cells sorted from blood. J is TRBJ2-3 and V is TRBV5-4; 10 positions match TRBD1. CDR3: CASSPRPGQGTDTQYF. CDR3 nucleotide sequence: TGCGCCAGCAGCCCCCGCCCGGGACAGGGGACAGATACGCAGTATTTT.